Below are 12 T cell receptor beta chains sequenced from a single sample in a study of blood T cell repertoires in COVID-19 (dated by TCRdb to 2018 to 2020). Libraries came from the immunoSEQ multiplex PCR assay. TCRdb provides this immuneACCESS table in a form limited to in-frame rearrangements. Some clones are lacking; in checked studies, under half of them reflect an unresolved V gene, and why the rest are absent is not known. This sample has 250,000 or so clones in its table, and over 80% of those were observed once. The ten largest account for more than 5% of the sample. Sequenced input: peripheral blood. The receptor source for this set is a human donor in a cohort sampled during active COVID-19.

In the case of this clone: Other DNA sequences in this specimen translate into the identical CDR3. This chain joins TRBV18 and TRBJ1-4, with 10 bases aligning to TRBD1. The V and J ends lost 0 bases and 5 bases, in that order; junction bases with no gene match: 0. The CDR3 spans 15 residues. The germline CDR1 and CDR2 sequences are KGHSH and LQKENI. CDR3: CASSPPGQGNEKLFF. CDR3 sequence (DNA): TGTGCCAGCTCACCACCGGGACAGGGGAATGAAAAACTGTTTTTT.

This clone was observed a few times. The chain carries TRBV30 and TRBJ1-5; TRBD1 aligns across 9 bases. V was clipped by 1 base and J by 2 bases; unmatched bases: 6. There are 16 residues in the CDR3. Per germline, CDR1 GTSNPN and CDR2 SVGIG (reference sequence). CDR3 in amino acids: CAWSGGTGIGNQPQHF. CDR3 in DNA: TGTGCCTGGAGTGGGGGGACAGGGATTGGCAATCAGCCCCAGCATTTT. Full variable domain (remainder filled in from reference TRBV30 and TRBJ1-5): SQTIHQWPATLVQPVGSPLSLECTVEGTSNPNLYWYRQAAGRGLQLLFYSVGIGQISSEVPQNLSASRPQDRQFILSSKKLLLSDSGFYLCAWSGGTGIGNQPQHFGDGTRLSIL.

J is TRBJ2-1 and V is TRBV6-5; tentatively, D is TRBD2 (5 bases). V was pared by 0 bases and J by 4 bases, with 13 bases between. This CDR3 comprises 16 residues. Germline V CDR1 and CDR2: MNHEY, SVGAGI. CDR3 in DNA: TGTGCCAGCAGTTACTCGACCGGGGATTTTTACAATGAGCAGTTCTTC. Translation: CASSYSTGDFYNEQFF.

V is TRBV30 and J is TRBJ1-3; D remains ambiguous. CDR1 GTSNPN and CDR2 SVGIG come from the germline V gene (reference sequence). The CDR3 totals 18 residues. With 0 bases removed from V and 0 bases from J, the gap between germline ends came to 18 bases. The chain's CDR3 is CAWSVESSPLGSGNTIYF. The CDR3 bases are TGTGCCTGGAGTGTAGAGAGCTCTCCACTCGGCTCTGGAAACACCATATATTTT.

V is TRBV7-9 and J is TRBJ1-6, with unresolved D. In germline, CDR1 is SEHNR, CDR2 FQNEAQ (reference sequence). The CDR3 sequence is 14 residues long. Trimming cost V 4 bases and J 4 bases, with 8 bases left between them. CDR3 nucleotides: TGTGCCAGCAGCTCGGAGTCGTATAATTCACCCCTCCACTTT. Amino acids: CASSSESYNSPLHF. The full variable domain, rest sourced from reference TRBV7-9 and TRBJ1-6, is DTGVSQNPRHKITKRGQNVTFRCDPISEHNRLYWYRQTLGQGPEFLTYFQNEAQLEKSRLLSDRFSAERPKGSFSTLEIQRTEQGDSAMYLCASSSESYNSPLHFGNGTRLTVT.

This rearrangement joins TRBV30 to TRBJ1-1; D is possibly TRBD1 (5 bases). CDR3 length equals 13 residues. Per the germline V gene, CDR1 is GTSNPN and CDR2 is SVGIG (reference sequence). Between the trimmed V and J ends, which lost 3 bases and 6 bases, there was a span of 14 bases. This CDR3 reads CAWSDAGLSEAFF. CDR3 coding DNA: TGTGCCTGGAGCGACGCAGGGTTATCTGAAGCTTTCTTT.

The chain is built from TRBV19 and TRBJ1-2; 8 positions agree with TRBD1. Germline trimming cut 0 bases from V and 7 bases from J; bases unmatched to any gene: 7. This CDR3 comprises 15 residues. Germline-derived CDR1 and CDR2 are LNHDA and SQIVND (reference sequence). CDR3 amino acids: CASSIDAQGASGYTF. The CDR3 DNA reads TGTGCCAGTAGTATAGATGCGCAGGGGGCTTCTGGCTACACCTTC.

Only one count was recorded for this clone. V is TRBV28 and J is TRBJ1-4, with 8 nucleotides matching TRBD1. Trimming removed 4 bases from V and 10 bases from J; junction bases left unmatched: 8. CDR3 length equals 14 residues. CDR1 is MDHEN and CDR2 is SYDVKM in the germline V gene. This CDR3 is CASSSRQGRLKLFF. In DNA, the CDR3 is TGTGCCAGCAGTTCGCGACAGGGGAGGTTAAAACTGTTTTTT.

CDR3 nucleotides: TGTGCCAGTAGTATGCGAGGGCCTAATGAAAAACTGTTTTTT. Translation gives CASSMRGPNEKLFF. V usage is TRBV19 and J usage is TRBJ1-4; D is unclear. The germline V and J ends were trimmed by 3 bases and 3 bases, with 8 bases remaining between them. The CDR3 has 14 amino acids. Germline CDR1 and CDR2: LNHDA and SQIVND (reference sequence). The whole variable domain, filled in from reference TRBV19 and TRBJ1-4, reads DGGITQSPKYLFRKEGQNVTLSCEQNLNHDAMYWYRQDPGQGLRLIYYSQIVNDFQKGDIAEGYSVSREKKESFPLTVTSAQKNPTAFYLCASSMRGPNEKLFFGSGTQLSVL.

The table lists this clone with a few counts. This chain connects TRBV20-1 to TRBJ1-1, with a tentative D call TRBD1 (6 bases). The germline V and J ends were trimmed by 3 bases and 10 bases, with 12 bases remaining between them. The CDR3 contains 11 residues. Germline CDR1 DFQATT, CDR2 SNEGSKA (reference sequence). For the CDR3, the DNA is TGCAGTGCTAGGTATCGAGGGGGAGCTTTCTTT. Translating gives CSARYRGGAFF.

The V and J genes are TRBV21-1 and TRBJ2-3; TRBD2, as called in the table, went unchecked against the DNA. TRBV21-1 represents a pseudogene. The CDR3 is made up of 18 amino acids. The CDR3 DNA reads TGTGCCAGCAGCAAAGGCAGCACTATCGAGGGAGTGCCAGATACGCAGTATTTT. Translation gives CASSKGSTIEGVPDTQYF.

The J gene is TRBJ1-2, the V gene TRBV5-5; D perhaps matches TRBD1 (5 bases). Germline V lookup: CDR1 SGHKS, CDR2 YYEKEE (reference sequence). The CDR3 consists of 13 residues. Deletions cut 4 bases from V and 5 bases from J, with 12 bases between. DNA of the CDR3: TGTGCCAGCAGCCCGAGGGGACTTTATGGCTACACCTTC. This gives the protein CASSPRGLYGYTF.